Listed here are 10 T cell receptor beta chains from one sample, sequenced in a study of shared clonotypes between healthy human individuals. Profiling relied on immunoSEQ multiplex PCR, and the TCRdb table lists in-frame clones only, not all of them. The sample consists of around 750,000 clones, approximately 79% of them appearing once. Material for sequencing was memory CD4+ T cells sorted from blood. The subset is: CD45RA-negative fraction. All receptors come from a woman aged 25 to 39 in good health.

The chain joins TRBV28 to TRBJ1-2, with 9 bases aligning to TRBD1. This CDR3 spans 16 amino acids. Germline CDR1 reads MDHEN; CDR2 reads SYDVKM. Losses at the gene ends were 2 bases for V and 1 base for J; bases not matched to a gene: 5. CDR3 amino acids: CASSLAGTGLNYGYTF. Written as DNA, the CDR3 is TGTGCCAGCAGTTTAGCCGGGACAGGGCTTAACTATGGCTACACCTTC.

The chain recombines TRBV2 with TRBJ2-5; D remains unclear. The V gene lost 2 bases and the J gene lost 3 bases, with 4 bases spanning the gap. This CDR3 is 12 amino acids long. Germline assignment: CDR1 SNHLY and CDR2 FYNNEI. CDR3 sequence reads: CASSELEETQYF. CDR3 coding DNA: TGTGCCAGCAGTGAACTCGAAGAGACCCAGTACTTC.

J is TRBJ1-5 and V is TRBV6-5; no clear D. The CDR3 has 14 amino acids. CDR1 is MNHEY, CDR2 SVGAGI, per germline. V was trimmed by 5 bases and J by 5 bases, leaving 13 bases between them. The CDR3 DNA is TGTGCCAGCAGTCTCCGTGGTGGGGATCAGCCCCAGCATTTT. Its translation: CASSLRGGDQPQHF.

The table lists this clone with a count of one. The gene calls are TRBV4-1 and TRBJ2-1; D remains unclear. This CDR3 comprises 16 residues. Germline V gives CDR1 MGHRA, CDR2 YSYEKL. Trimming pared 0 bases from V and 4 bases from J, leaving 13 bases between. CDR3 in DNA: TGCGCCAGCAGCCAAGAGTTGGCGAACCGATACAATGAGCAGTTCTTC. Encoded protein: CASSQELANRYNEQFF.

Concerning this clone: The junction departs from the called germline gene at one end, perhaps through a read error. The sample has other DNA sequences that encode this CDR3 too. The chain uses TRBV18 and TRBJ1-1, with 9 bases identical to TRBD1. Germline CDR1 is KGHSH and CDR2 is LQKENI. The CDR3 is 14 amino acids. The CDR3 sequence is CASSPQGANTEAFF. The DNA for the CDR3 is TGTGCCAGCTCGCCACAGGGGGCGAACACTGAAGCTTTCTTT.

This clone was seen more than once but under ten times. The gene calls are TRBV28 and TRBJ2-7, with 7 positions matching TRBD1. The CDR3 loop spans 15 amino acids. Germline CDR1 and CDR2: MDHEN and SYDVKM. V was pared by 1 base and J by 2 bases, with 5 bases of the junction left unmatched. This chain's CDR3 is CASSLSQGVTYEQYF. DNA for the CDR3: TGTGCCAGCAGTTTATCCCAGGGGGTTACCTACGAGCAGTACTTC.

Concerning this clone: Within the sample, other DNA sequences also encode this same CDR3. The V and J genes are TRBV5-1 and TRBJ2-7; D call uncertain. Germline CDR1 is SGHRS and CDR2 is YFSETQ. With 0 bases removed from V and 4 bases from J, the gap between germline ends came to 8 bases. The CDR3 extends over 13 amino acids. CDR3 nucleotide sequence: TGCGCCAGCAGCTTGGGTGCAGGATACGAGCAGTACTTC. Protein sequence: CASSLGAGYEQYF.

The CDR3 sequence is CASRRQQASLEQYF. The CDR3 DNA sequence: TGTGCCAGCAGACGACAGCAGGCATCTCTTGAGCAGTACTTC. This sequence joins TRBV6-1 and TRBJ2-7; possibly TRBD1 for D (5 bases). CDR1 and CDR2 from the germline V gene are MNHNS and SASEGT. The CDR3 is 14 amino acids. V was cut by 6 bases and J by 7 bases, with 19 bases left in between.

The chain uses TRBV28 and TRBJ1-5, with D possibly being TRBD1 (5 bases). CDR3 length equals 13 residues. Germline CDR1 MDHEN, CDR2 SYDVKM. V lost 7 bases and J lost 7, with 14 bases in between. Here the CDR3 reads CASTWGVAQPQHF. Here the CDR3 DNA reads TGTGCCAGCACCTGGGGGGTTGCCCAGCCCCAGCATTTT.

This chain links TRBV7-8 with TRBJ2-3; unclear D gene. CDR1 is SGHVS, CDR2 FQNEAQ, per germline. V lost 5 bases, J lost 3 bases, and 15 bases lay in between. There are 15 residues in the CDR3. In nucleotides, the CDR3 is TGTGCCAGCAGCCATCTCCCGGACCTTACAGATACGCAGTATTTT. Protein: CASSHLPDLTDTQYF.